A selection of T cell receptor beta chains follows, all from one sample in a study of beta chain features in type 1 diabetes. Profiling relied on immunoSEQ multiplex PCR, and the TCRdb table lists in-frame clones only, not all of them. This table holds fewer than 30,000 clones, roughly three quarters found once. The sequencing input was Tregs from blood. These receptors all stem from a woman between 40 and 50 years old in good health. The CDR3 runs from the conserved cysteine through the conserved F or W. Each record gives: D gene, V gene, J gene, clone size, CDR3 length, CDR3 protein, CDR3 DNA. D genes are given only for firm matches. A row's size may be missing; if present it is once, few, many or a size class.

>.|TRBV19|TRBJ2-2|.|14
CASSPPGFSGELFF
TGTGCCAGTAGCCCCCCGGGGTTCTCCGGGGAGCTGTTTTTT
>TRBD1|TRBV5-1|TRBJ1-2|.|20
CASSARPGQVPERELYGYTF
TGCGCCAGCAGCGCTAGACCGGGACAGGTCCCCGAGCGAGAGCTATATGGCTACACCTTC
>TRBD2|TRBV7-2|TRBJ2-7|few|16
CASSRGGGGGDHEQYF
TGTGCCAGCAGCCGAGGAGGGGGCGGGGGGGACCACGAGCAGTACTTC
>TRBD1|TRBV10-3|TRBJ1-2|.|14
CAISGGTVNYGYTF
TGTGCCATCAGTGGGGGGACAGTTAACTATGGCTACACCTTC
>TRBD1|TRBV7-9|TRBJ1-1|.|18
CASRPKQRRQGGDTEAFF
TGTGCCAGCAGACCCAAGCAACGTCGACAGGGGGGAGACACTGAAGCTTTCTTT
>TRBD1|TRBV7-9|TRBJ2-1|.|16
CASSPSGQGFYNEQFF
TGTGCCAGCAGCCCCTCCGGACAGGGATTCTACAATGAGCAGTTCTTC
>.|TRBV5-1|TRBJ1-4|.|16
CASSLARGSANEKLFF
TGCGCCAGCAGCTTGGCCAGGGGATCCGCTAATGAAAAACTGTTTTTT
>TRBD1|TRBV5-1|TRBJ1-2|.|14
CASSFGQGSYGYTF
TGCGCCAGCAGCTTTGGACAGGGTAGCTATGGCTACACCTTC
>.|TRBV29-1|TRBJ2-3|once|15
CSVKEGTDVPDTQYF
TGCAGCGTCAAGGAAGGAACAGATGTCCCAGATACGCAGTATTTT
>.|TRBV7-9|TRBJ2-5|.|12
CASSLSGETQYF
TGTGCCAGCAGCTTGTCAGGGGAGACCCAGTACTTC
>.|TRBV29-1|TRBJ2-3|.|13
CSVGAASTDTQYF
TGCAGCGTGGGAGCGGCTAGCACAGATACGCAGTATTTT
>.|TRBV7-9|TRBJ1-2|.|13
CASSLSGVYGYTF
TGTGCCAGCAGCTTATCAGGGGTCTATGGCTACACCTTC
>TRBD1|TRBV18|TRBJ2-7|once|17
CASSPPTGTGRLYEQYF
TGTGCCAGCTCACCCCCAACCGGGACAGGGAGGCTCTACGAGCAGTACTTC
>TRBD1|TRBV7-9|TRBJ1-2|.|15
CASSHEGQGPYGYTF
TGTGCCAGCAGCCACGAGGGACAGGGGCCCTATGGCTACACCTTC
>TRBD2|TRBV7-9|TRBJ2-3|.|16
CASSLLWRGGTDTQYF
TGTGCCAGCAGCTTACTTTGGCGGGGGGGCACAGATACGCAGTATTTT
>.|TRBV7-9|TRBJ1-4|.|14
CASSLEHYNEKLFF
TGTGCCAGCAGCTTAGAACATTATAATGAAAAACTGTTTTTT
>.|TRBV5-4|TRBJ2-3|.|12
CALSARTGTQYF
TGTGCCCTTTCGGCCCGAACAGGGACGCAGTATTTT
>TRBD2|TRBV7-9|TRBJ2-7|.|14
CASSSSGGNYEQYF
TGTGCCAGCAGCTCTAGCGGGGGGAACTACGAGCAGTACTTC
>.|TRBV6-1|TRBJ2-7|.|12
CASEAGMDEQYF
TGTGCCAGCGAGGCAGGGATGGACGAGCAGTACTTC
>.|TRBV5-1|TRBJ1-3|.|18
CASSSAPYAGDWGNTIYF
TGCGCCAGCAGCTCGGCCCCGTACGCAGGGGATTGGGGAAACACCATATATTTT
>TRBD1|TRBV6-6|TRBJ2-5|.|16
CASSFTGDLGKETQYF
TGTGCCAGCAGCTTCACAGGGGATCTGGGAAAAGAGACCCAGTACTTC
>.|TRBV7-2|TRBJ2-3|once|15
CASSLVWGGADTQYF
TGTGCCAGCAGCTTAGTATGGGGGGGGGCGGATACGCAGTATTTT
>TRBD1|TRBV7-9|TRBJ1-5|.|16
CASSFSTGTENQPQHF
TGTGCCAGCAGCTTTTCGACCGGGACAGAAAATCAGCCCCAGCATTTT
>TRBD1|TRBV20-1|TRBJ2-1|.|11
CSAFRGNEQFF
TGCAGTGCTTTCAGGGGGAATGAGCAGTTCTTC
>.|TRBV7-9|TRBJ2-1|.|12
CATHSAIDEQFF
TGTGCCACCCACTCAGCGATAGATGAGCAGTTCTTC
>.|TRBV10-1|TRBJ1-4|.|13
CASSDSGIGKLFF
TGCGCCAGCAGTGACAGCGGAATTGGAAAACTGTTTTTT
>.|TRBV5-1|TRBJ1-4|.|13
CASRQGPNEKLFF
TGCGCCAGCAGACAGGGACCTAATGAAAAACTGTTTTTT
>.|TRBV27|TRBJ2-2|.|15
CASSRSRQNTGELFF
TGTGCCAGCAGCCGCTCAAGACAGAACACCGGGGAGCTGTTTTTT
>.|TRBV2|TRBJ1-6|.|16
CATPQRGQLVESPLHF
TGTGCCACGCCTCAGCGGGGTCAGCTAGTGGAGTCACCCCTCCACTTT
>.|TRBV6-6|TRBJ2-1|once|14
CASSSVGAYNEQFF
TGTGCCAGCAGTTCGGTGGGAGCCTACAATGAGCAGTTCTTC
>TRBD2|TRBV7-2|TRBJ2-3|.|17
CASSNTMGGFKPDTQYF
TGTGCCAGCAGCAACACGATGGGGGGGTTCAAACCAGATACGCAGTATTTT
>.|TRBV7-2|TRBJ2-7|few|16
CASSLVDTSPYYEQYF
TGTGCCAGCAGCTTAGTGGACACGAGCCCCTACTACGAGCAGTACTTC
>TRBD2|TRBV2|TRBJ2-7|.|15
CASSLRTSGGYEQYF
TGTGCCAGCAGTCTGCGTACTAGCGGTGGATACGAGCAGTACTTC
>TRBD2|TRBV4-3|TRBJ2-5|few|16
CASSQTSGGVGETQYF
TGCGCCAGCAGCCAAACTAGCGGGGGGGTCGGGGAGACCCAGTACTTC
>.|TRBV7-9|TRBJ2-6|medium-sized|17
CASSLATGSPGANVLTF
TGTGCCAGCAGCTTAGCTACGGGGTCGCCTGGGGCCAACGTCCTGACTTTC
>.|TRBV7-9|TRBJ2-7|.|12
CASSSQGHEQYF
TGTGCCAGCAGCTCACAGGGCCACGAGCAGTACTTC
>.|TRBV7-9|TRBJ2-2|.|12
CASQQSTGELFF
TGTGCCAGTCAACAAAGCACCGGGGAGCTGTTTTTT
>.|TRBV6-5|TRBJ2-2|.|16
CASSYSIGVRTGELFF
TGTGCCAGCAGTTACTCGATCGGGGTACGGACCGGGGAGCTGTTTTTT
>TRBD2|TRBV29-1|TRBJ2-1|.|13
CSVVPGLADEQFF
TGCAGCGTCGTCCCGGGACTAGCCGATGAGCAGTTCTTC
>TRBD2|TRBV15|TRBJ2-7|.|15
CATSRPSGASNEQYF
TGTGCCACCAGCAGACCTAGCGGGGCGTCCAACGAGCAGTACTTC
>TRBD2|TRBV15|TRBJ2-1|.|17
CATSRVWASGGYNEQFF
TGTGCCACCAGCAGAGTATGGGCTAGCGGGGGGTACAATGAGCAGTTCTTC
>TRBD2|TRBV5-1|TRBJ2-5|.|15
CASSSTGGYQETQYF
TGCGCCAGCAGCTCAACGGGGGGGTACCAAGAGACCCAGTACTTC
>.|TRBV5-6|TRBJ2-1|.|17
CASSLRRGRLFYNEQFF
TGTGCCAGCAGCTTGAGGAGGGGGCGACTCTTCTACAATGAGCAGTTCTTC
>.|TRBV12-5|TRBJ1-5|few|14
CASNRGRSNQPQHF
TGTGCTAGTAATCGGGGTCGCAGCAATCAGCCCCAGCATTTT
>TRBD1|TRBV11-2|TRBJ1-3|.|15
CASSLQGVTGNTIYF
TGTGCCAGCAGCTTACAGGGGGTAACGGGAAACACCATATATTTT
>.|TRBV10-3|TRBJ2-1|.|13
CAISESNGFEQFF
TGTGCCATCAGTGAGTCGAACGGTTTTGAGCAGTTCTTC
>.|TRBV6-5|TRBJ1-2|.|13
CASSSLSHIGYTF
TGTGCCAGCAGCTCCCTCTCACATATAGGCTACACCTTC
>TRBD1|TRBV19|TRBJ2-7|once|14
CASRGTGISYEQYF
TGTGCCAGTAGAGGGACAGGTATCTCCTACGAGCAGTACTTC
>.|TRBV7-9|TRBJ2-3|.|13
CASSFGGTDTQYF
TGTGCCAGCAGCTTCGGGGGCACAGATACGCAGTATTTT
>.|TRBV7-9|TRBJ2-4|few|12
CASSLPDFHRYF
TGTGCCAGCAGCTTACCGGACTTCCATCGGTACTTC
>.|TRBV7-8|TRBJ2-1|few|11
CALGGALEQFF
TGTGCCCTAGGGGGGGCGCTTGAGCAGTTCTTC
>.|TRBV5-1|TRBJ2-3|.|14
CASSQDSGADTQYF
TGCGCCAGCAGCCAGGACTCTGGGGCAGATACGCAGTATTTT
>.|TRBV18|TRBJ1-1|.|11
CASSSYTEAFF
TGTGCCAGCTCAAGCTACACTGAAGCTTTCTTT
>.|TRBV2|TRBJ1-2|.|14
CARNAVRGMGGYTF
TGTGCCAGAAACGCAGTCCGGGGGATGGGAGGCTACACCTTC
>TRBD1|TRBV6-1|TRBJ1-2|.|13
CASSDLTGIGYTF
TGTGCCAGCAGTGATCTGACAGGGATCGGCTACACCTTC